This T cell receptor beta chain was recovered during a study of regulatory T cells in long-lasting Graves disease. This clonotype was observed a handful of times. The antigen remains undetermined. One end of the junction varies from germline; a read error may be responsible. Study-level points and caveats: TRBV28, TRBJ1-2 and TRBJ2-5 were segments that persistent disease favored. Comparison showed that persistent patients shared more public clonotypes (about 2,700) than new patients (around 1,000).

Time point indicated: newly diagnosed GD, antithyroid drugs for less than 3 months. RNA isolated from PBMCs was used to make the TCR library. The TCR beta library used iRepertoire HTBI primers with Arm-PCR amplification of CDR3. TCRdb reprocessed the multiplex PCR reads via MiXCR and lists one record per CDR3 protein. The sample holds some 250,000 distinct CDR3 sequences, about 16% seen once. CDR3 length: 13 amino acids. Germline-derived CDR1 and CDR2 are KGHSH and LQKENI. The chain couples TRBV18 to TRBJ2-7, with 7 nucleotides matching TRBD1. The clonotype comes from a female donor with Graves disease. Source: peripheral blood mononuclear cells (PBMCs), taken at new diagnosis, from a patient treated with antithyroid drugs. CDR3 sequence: CASSRGGMDERYF. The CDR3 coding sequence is TGTGCCAGCTCACGAGGGGGCATGGACGAGCGGTACTTC.